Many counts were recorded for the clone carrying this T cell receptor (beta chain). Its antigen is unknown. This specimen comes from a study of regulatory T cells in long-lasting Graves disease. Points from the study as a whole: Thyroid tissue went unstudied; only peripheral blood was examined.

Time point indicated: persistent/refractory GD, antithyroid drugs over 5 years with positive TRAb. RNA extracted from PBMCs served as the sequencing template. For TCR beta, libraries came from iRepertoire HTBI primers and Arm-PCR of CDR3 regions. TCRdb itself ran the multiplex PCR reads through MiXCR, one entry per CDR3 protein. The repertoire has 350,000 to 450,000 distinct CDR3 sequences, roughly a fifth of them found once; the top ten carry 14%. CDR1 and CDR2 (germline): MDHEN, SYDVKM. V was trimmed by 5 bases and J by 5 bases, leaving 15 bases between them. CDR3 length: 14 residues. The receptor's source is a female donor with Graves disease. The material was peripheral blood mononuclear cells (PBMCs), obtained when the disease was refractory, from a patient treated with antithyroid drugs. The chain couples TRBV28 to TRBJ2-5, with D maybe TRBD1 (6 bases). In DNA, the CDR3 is TGTGCCAGCAGTCTCCCAGGGGATGAGGAGACCCAGTACTTC. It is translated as CASSLPGDEETQYF.